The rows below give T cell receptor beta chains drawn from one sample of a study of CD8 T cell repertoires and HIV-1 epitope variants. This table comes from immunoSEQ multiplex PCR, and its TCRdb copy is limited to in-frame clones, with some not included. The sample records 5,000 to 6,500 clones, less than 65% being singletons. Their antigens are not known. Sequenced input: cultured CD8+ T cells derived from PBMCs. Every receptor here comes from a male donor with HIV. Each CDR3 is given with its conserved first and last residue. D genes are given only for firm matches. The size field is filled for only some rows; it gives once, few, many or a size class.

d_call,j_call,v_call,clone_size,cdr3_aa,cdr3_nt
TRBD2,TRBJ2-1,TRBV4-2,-,CASSQDTSGSSYNEQFF,TGTGCCAGCAGCCAAGATACTAGCGGAAGCTCCTACAATGAGCAGTTCTTC
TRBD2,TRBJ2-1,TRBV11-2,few,CASSLEELAGVVYEQFF,TGTGCCAGCAGCTTAGAAGAACTAGCGGGAGTCGTGTATGAGCAGTTCTTC
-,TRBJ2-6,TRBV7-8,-,CASSLSPGANVLTF,TGTGCCAGCAGCTTAAGCCCAGGGGCCAACGTCCTGACTTTC
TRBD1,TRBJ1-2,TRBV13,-,CASSDRDRGLGYTF,TGTGCCAGCAGCGACCGGGACAGGGGGCTCGGCTACACCTTC
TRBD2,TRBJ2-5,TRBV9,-,CASSVSGGAVGQETQYF,TGTGCCAGCAGCGTAAGCGGGGGGGCCGTGGGGCAAGAGACCCAGTACTTC
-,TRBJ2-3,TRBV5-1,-,CASSLIGFSESTDTQYF,TGCGCCAGCAGCTTGATAGGTTTTAGCGAAAGCACAGATACGCAGTATTTT
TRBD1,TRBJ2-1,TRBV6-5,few,CASSDQTGGFPFF,TGTGCCAGCAGTGACCAGACAGGGGGATTTCCGTTCTTC
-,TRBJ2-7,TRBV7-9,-,CASSSPGNSYEQYF,TGTGCCAGCAGCTCGCCGGGAAACTCCTACGAGCAGTACTTC
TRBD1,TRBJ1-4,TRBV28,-,CASSLRETGWENEKLFF,TGTGCCAGCAGTTTAAGGGAGACAGGGTGGGAGAATGAAAAACTGTTTTTT
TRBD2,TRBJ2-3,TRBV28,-,CASSLSVLAGDTDTQYF,TGTGCCAGCAGCCTCTCGGTCCTAGCGGGGGACACAGATACGCAGTATTTT
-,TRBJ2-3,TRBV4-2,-,CASTFTDRTDTQYF,TGTGCCAGCACCTTCACCGATAGGACAGATACGCAGTATTTT
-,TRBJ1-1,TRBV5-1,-,CASSLAFSGSNTEAFF,TGCGCCAGCAGCTTGGCCTTCTCTGGGTCGAACACTGAAGCTTTCTTT
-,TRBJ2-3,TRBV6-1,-,CASSEALDSVIGTDTQYF,TGTGCCAGCAGTGAAGCACTAGACTCAGTTATCGGCACAGATACGCAGTATTTT
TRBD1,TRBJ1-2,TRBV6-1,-,CASSEAGGNYGYTF,TGTGCCAGCAGTGAAGCAGGGGGCAACTATGGCTACACCTTC
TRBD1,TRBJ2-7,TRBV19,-,CASSPGQGAREQYF,TGTGCCAGTAGCCCGGGACAGGGTGCACGCGAGCAGTACTTC
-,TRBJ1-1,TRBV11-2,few,CASSLSPGAATEAFF,TGTGCCAGCAGCTTATCCCCGGGGGCAGCCACTGAAGCTTTCTTT
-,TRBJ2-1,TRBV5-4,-,CASSSILSSYNEQFF,TGTGCCAGCAGCTCGATACTTAGCTCCTACAATGAGCAGTTCTTC
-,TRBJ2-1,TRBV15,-,CATSGLDYEQFF,TGTGCCACCAGCGGCCTAGACTATGAGCAGTTCTTC
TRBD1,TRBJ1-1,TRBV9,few,CASSGGQGNTEAFF,TGTGCCAGCAGCGGGGGACAGGGGAACACTGAAGCTTTCTTT
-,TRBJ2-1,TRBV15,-,CATSIAQDQQFF,TGTGCCACCAGCATTGCCCAAGATCAGCAGTTCTTC
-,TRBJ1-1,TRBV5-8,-,CASSPGLNTEAFF,TGTGCCAGCAGCCCTGGCCTGAACACTGAAGCTTTCTTT
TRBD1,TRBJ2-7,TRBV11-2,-,CASSPGQGYEQYF,TGTGCCAGCAGCCCGGGACAGGGGTACGAGCAGTACTTC
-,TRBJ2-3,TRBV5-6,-,CASSLSTDTQYF,TGTGCCAGCAGCTTGAGCACAGATACGCAGTATTTT
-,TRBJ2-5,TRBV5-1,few,CASSEGRSSWETQYF,TGCGCCAGCAGCGAGGGACGGAGTAGTTGGGAGACCCAGTACTTC
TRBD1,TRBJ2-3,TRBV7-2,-,CASSSSGQGGDTQYF,TGTGCCAGCAGCTCATCGGGACAGGGGGGAGATACGCAGTATTTT
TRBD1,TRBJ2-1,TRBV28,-,CASRKTVGQDSYNEQFF,TGTGCCAGCAGGAAGACAGTGGGACAGGACTCCTACAATGAGCAGTTCTTC
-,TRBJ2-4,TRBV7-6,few,CASSLSDSTKDIQYF,TGTGCCAGCAGCTTGAGTGACTCAACAAAAGACATTCAGTACTTC
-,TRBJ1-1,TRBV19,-,CASSTGIRNTEAFF,TGTGCCAGTAGTACAGGGATACGGAACACTGAAGCTTTCTTT
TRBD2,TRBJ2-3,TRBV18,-,CASYYGGSTDTQYF,TGTGCCAGCTATTACGGGGGGAGCACAGATACGCAGTATTTT
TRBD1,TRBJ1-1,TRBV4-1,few,CASSQDWQGANTEAFF,TGCGCCAGCAGCCAAGATTGGCAGGGGGCGAACACTGAAGCTTTCTTT
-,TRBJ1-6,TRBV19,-,CASSARTDNNSPLHF,TGTGCCAGTAGTGCCCGGACGGATAATAATTCACCCCTCCACTTT
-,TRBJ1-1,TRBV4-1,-,CASSQESGVGGAFF,TGCGCCAGCAGCCAAGAGAGTGGAGTAGGGGGGGCTTTCTTT
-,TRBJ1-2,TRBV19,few,CASSIDGYGYTF,TGTGCCAGTAGTATAGACGGGTATGGCTACACCTTC